A few counts support the clone carrying this TCR beta chain. Its antigen is unidentified. The data originate from a study of T-cell memory formation after mild COVID-19. Study-level background: Among the donors, TCR clusters were largely specific to each donor.

Germline CDR1 is SQVTM and CDR2 is ANQGSEA. This CDR3 is 14 amino acids long. V lost 2 bases to trimming and J lost 5 bases, with 14 bases between them. Whole-study findings and limits: CD4+ clones that contracted lay mainly in CM and EM; CD8+ ones lay in EMRA. The SARS-CoV-2 specificity of second-wave clones reaching peak at day 37 remained unverified.

TCRdb passed the 5' RACE reads through MiXCR, listing each CDR3 protein once. The data contain roughly 160,000 distinct CDR3 sequences, more than 9% of them singletons. The chain employs TRBV29-1 and TRBJ2-3, with D perhaps TRBD1 (6 bases). The clonotype was recovered from a man between 18 and 29 years old who had mild COVID-19 (a few samples of this study predate the infection). Cell type and time point are not known. Sequences were obtained from PBMCs or a T cell subset sorted from them (not recorded which). The chain's CDR3 is CSVERSGVGDTQYF. The CDR3 coding sequence is TGCAGCGTTGAAAGGTCAGGGGTAGGAGATACGCAGTATTTT.